This note documents a single TCR beta chain sequence. Treatment reported: randomized to nivolumab then ipilimumab (arm A) or the reverse (arm B). From thawed PBMCs, live CD3+CD8+ cells negative for CD19 and CD56 were sorted. The protocol was immunoSEQ multiplex PCR, while the TCRdb copy is restricted to in-frame clones and leaves out a portion. The table has 20,000 to 25,000 clones, around 70% seen once. These data originate in a study of sequential checkpoint blockade in melanoma. V was pared by 5 bases and J by 3 bases, with 3 bases between. The CDR3 covers 11 residues. The germline V gene encodes CDR1 PRHDT and CDR2 FYEKMQ (reference sequence).

The chain links TRBV13 to TRBJ2-3; D gene ambiguous. The TCR was taken from a human donor with melanoma. This material consisted of CD8+ T cells sorted from blood (inferred from file names), taken from a patient given nivolumab and ipilimumab in sequence. The CDR3 sequence is CASSRTDTQYF. CDR3 DNA: TGTGCCAGCAGCCGTACAGATACGCAGTATTTT.